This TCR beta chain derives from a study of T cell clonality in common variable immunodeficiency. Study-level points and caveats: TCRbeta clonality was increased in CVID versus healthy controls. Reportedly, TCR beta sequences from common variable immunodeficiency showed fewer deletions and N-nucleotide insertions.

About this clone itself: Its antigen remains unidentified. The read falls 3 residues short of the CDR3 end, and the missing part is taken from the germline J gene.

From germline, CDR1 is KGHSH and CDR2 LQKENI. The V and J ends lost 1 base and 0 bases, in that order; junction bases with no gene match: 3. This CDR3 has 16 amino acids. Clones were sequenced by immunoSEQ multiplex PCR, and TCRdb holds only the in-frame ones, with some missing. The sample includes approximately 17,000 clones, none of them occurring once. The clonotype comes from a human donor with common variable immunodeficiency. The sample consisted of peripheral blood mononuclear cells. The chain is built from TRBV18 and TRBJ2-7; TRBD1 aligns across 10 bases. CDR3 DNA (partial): TGTGCCAGCTCACCACTAGGACAGGGGGTCTCCTACGAG. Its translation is CASSPLGQGVSYE. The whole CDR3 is CASSPLGQGVSYEQYF.